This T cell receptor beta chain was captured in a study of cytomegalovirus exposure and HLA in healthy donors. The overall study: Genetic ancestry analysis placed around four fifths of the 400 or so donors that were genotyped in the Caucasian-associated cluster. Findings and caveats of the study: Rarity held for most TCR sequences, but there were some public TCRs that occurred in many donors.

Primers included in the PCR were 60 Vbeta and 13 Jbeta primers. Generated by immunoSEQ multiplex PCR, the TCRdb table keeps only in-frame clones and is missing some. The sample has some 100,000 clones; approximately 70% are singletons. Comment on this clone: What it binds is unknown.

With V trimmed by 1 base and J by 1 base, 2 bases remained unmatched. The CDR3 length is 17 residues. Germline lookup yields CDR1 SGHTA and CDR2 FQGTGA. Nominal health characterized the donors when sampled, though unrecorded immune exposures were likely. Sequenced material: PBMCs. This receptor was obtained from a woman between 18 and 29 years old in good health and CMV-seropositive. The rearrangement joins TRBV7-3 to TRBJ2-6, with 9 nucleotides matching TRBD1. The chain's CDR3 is CASSLMGQGSGANVLTF. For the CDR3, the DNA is TGTGCCAGCAGCTTAATGGGACAGGGATCTGGGGCCAACGTCCTGACTTTC.